The 2 T cell receptor beta chains given below trace back to one sample, sequenced in a study of T cells in severe cutaneous drug reactions. The iRepertoire multiplex PCR system with TCR subtype-specific primers built both bulk and single-cell libraries. With the multiplex PCR reads reprocessed, TCRdb shows one record per CDR3 protein and no DNA. Here the sample table reports roughly 10,000 distinct CDR3 sequences. The donors had carbamazepine-induced Stevens-Johnson syndrome or toxic epidermal necrolysis. Sequenced sample: cells from a skin blister. These receptor sequences come from a human donor with Stevens-Johnson syndrome, a severe cutaneous drug reaction.

The chain is built from TRBV20-1 and TRBJ2-7; no DNA is available, so the TRBD2 call from TCRdb remains unchecked. The CDR3 is made up of 15 amino acids. In germline, CDR1 is DFQATT, CDR2 SNEGSKA (reference sequence). The CDR3 reads CSARPRTSGNYEQYF.

The chain recombines TRBV20-1 with TRBJ2-1; TCRdb's assignment of TRBD2 cannot be checked, as there is no DNA. Germline-derived CDR1 and CDR2 are DFQATT and SNEGSKA (reference sequence). CDR3 length equals 14 residues. CDR3 sequence: CSASARLAHNEQFF.